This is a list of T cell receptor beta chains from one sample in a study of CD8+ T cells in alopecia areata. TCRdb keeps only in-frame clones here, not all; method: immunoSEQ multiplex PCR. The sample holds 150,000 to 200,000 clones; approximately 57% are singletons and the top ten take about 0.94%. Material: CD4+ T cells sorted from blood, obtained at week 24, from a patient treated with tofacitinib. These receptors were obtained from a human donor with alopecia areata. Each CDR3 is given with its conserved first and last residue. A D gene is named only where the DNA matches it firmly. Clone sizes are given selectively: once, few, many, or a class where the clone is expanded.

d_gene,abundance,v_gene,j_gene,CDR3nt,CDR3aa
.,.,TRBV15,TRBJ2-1,TGTGCCACCAGCACAGGGTACAATGAGCAGTTCTTC,CATSTGYNEQFF
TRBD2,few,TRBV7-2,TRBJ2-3,TGTGCCAGCAGCCTAGCGGGGGGTGTGGCAGATACGCAGTATTTT,CASSLAGGVADTQYF
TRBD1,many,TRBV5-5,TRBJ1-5,TGTGCCAGCAGCGGGGGACAGGGACGTCAGCCCCAGCATTTT,CASSGGQGRQPQHF
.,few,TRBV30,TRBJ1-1,TGTGCCTGGAGCGCGAGGGTGGGGTTAGAGGAAGCTTTCTTT,CAWSARVGLEEAFF
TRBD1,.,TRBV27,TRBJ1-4,TGTGCCAGCACCCGGACAGGAGGAAGGGCAGCTAATGAAAAACTGTTTTTT,CASTRTGGRAANEKLFF
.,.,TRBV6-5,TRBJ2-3,TGTGCCAGCTCGGACGCAGATACGCAGTATTTT,CASSDADTQYF
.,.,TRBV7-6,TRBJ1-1,TGTGCCAGCAGCCCCCGCGTCTTGGGGCGGGGTGCAAGCACTGAAGCTTTCTTT,CASSPRVLGRGASTEAFF
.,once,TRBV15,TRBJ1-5,TGTGCCACCAGCAGAGCCCTGAGCAATCAGCCCCAGCATTTT,CATSRALSNQPQHF
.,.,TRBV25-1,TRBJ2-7,TGTGCCAGCAGAGGATACGAGCAGTACTTC,CASRGYEQYF
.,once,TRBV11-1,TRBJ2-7,TGTGCCAGCAGTTTAGCGCTGGCCGAGGAGCAGTACTTC,CASSLALAEEQYF
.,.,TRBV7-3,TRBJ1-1,TGTGCCAGCAGCCCATGGGGGGACCCTAACACTGAAGCTTTCTTT,CASSPWGDPNTEAFF
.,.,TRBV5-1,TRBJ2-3,TGCGCCAGCAGCTCCTTAGCGGCAAACACAGATACGCAGTATTTT,CASSSLAANTDTQYF
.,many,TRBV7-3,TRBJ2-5,TGTGCCAGCAGCCTGGTGAAGGGAAAGACCCAGTACTTC,CASSLVKGKTQYF
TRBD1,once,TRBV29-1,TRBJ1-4,TGCAGCGTGGGGACAGGAGCTGCAACTAATGAAAAACTGTTTTTT,CSVGTGAATNEKLFF